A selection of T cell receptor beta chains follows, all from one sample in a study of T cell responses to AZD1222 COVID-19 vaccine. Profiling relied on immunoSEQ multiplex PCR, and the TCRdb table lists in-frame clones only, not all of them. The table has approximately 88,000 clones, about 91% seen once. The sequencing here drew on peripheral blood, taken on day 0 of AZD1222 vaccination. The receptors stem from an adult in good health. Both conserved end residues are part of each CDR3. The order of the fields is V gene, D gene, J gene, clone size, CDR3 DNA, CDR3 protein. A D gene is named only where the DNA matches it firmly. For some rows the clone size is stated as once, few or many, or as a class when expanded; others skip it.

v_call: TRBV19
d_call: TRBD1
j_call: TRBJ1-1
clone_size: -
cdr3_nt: TGTGCCGTACAGGGGCTCTACACTGAAGCTTTCTTT
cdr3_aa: CAVQGLYTEAFF

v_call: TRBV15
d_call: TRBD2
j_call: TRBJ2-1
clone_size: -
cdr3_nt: TGTGCCACCAGCACAATGGGACTAAGCTCCTACAATGAGCAGTTCTTC
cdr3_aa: CATSTMGLSSYNEQFF

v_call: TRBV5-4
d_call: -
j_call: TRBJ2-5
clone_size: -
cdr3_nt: TGTGCCAGCAGCTTGGCAGGGAGGTACCAAGAGACCCAGTACTTC
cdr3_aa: CASSLAGRYQETQYF

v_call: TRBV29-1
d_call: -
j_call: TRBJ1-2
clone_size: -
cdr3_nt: TGCAGCGTTGAAGAACACGGGGCAGCGGATGGCTACACCTTC
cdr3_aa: CSVEEHGAADGYTF

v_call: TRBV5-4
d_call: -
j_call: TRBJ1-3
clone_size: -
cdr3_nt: TGTGCCAGCAGCTTGGGCAGGGAGAAAGGAAACACCATATATTTT
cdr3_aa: CASSLGREKGNTIYF

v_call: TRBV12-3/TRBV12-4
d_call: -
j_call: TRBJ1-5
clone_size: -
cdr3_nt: TGTGCCAGCAGTTTTCAGGGCCAGCCCCAGCATTTT
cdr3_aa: CASSFQGQPQHF

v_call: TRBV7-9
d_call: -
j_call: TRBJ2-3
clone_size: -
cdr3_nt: TGTGCCAGCAGCTTAGCGCCCGCAGCGGGACATAGGAGAGATACGCAGTATTTT
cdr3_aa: CASSLAPAAGHRRDTQYF

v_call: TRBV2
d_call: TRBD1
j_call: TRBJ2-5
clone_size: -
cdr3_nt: TGTGCCAGCAGAGGGGACAGTTACGTGGGGACCCAGTACTTC
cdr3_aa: CASRGDSYVGTQYF

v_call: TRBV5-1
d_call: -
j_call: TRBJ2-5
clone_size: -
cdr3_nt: TGCGCCAGCAGCCGAGGATTCCTCGGGACCCAGTACTTC
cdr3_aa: CASSRGFLGTQYF

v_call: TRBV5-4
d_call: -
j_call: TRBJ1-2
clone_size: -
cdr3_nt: TGTGCCAGCAGCCAGGCCTCAGGAAACTATGGCTACACCTTC
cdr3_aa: CASSQASGNYGYTF

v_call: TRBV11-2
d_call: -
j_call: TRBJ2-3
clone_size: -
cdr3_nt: TGTGCCAGCAGCTTAGAATCTAGGTCCACAGATACGCAGTATTTT
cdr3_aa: CASSLESRSTDTQYF

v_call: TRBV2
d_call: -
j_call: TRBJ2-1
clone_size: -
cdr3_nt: TGTGCCAGCAGTCCGGGACAAGGACTTGAGCAGTTCTTC
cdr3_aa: CASSPGQGLEQFF

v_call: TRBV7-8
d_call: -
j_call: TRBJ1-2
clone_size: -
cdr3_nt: TGTGCCAGCAGCTTAGATACTGGCTACACCTTC
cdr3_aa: CASSLDTGYTF

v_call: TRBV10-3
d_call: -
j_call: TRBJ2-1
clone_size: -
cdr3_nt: TGTGCCATCAGCCCAGTACGGGGGGAGCAGTTCTTC
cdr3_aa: CAISPVRGEQFF

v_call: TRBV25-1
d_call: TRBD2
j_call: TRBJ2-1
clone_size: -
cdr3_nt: TGTGCCAGCAGTGACGTCGATCCGGGACTAGCCTACAATGAGCAGTTCTTC
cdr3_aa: CASSDVDPGLAYNEQFF

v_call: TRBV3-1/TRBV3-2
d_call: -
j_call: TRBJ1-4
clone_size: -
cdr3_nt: TGTGCCAGCAGCCAAACCGGGACAAAAACGGAAAAACTGTTTTTT
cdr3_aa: CASSQTGTKTEKLFF

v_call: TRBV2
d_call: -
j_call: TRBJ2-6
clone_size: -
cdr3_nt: TGTGCCAGCACCGTCTCTGGCTCTGGGGCCAACGTCCTGACTTTC
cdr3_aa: CASTVSGSGANVLTF

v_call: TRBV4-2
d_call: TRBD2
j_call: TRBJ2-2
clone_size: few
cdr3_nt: TGTGCCAGCAGCCAAGATAGCGGGAGCCCCACCGGGGAGCTGTTTTTT
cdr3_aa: CASSQDSGSPTGELFF

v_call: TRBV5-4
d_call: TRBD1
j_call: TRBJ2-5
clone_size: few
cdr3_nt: TGTGCCAGCAGTTGGGGACAGGGACCCCAAGAGACCCAGTACTTC
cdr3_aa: CASSWGQGPQETQYF

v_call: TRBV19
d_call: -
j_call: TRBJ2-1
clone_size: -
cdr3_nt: TGTGCCAGTAGTATTAATTCACAGAGCCCCTACAATGAGCAGTTCTTC
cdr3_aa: CASSINSQSPYNEQFF

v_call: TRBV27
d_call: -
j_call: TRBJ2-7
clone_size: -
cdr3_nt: TGTGCCAGCAGTTTTTACGGGGAGCAGTACTTC
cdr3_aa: CASSFYGEQYF

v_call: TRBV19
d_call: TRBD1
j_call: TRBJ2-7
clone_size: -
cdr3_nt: TGTGCCAGTAGTTCGCGGACAGGAAACTCCTACGAGCAGTACTTC
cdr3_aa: CASSSRTGNSYEQYF

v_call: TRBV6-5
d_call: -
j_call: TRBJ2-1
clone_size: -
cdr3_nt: TGTGCCAGCAGAACAGGGTTCTACAATGAGCAGTTCTTC
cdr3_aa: CASRTGFYNEQFF

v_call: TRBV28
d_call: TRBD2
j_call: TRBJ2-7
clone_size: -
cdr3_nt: TGTGCCAGCAGTGGACCGGGGGGATTTTACGAGCAGTACTTC
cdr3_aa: CASSGPGGFYEQYF

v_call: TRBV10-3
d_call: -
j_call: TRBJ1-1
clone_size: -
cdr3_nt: TGTGCCATCAGTTGGACAGATACGAACACTGAAGCTTTCTTT
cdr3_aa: CAISWTDTNTEAFF

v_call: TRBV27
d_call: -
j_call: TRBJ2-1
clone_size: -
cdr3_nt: TGTGCCAGCAGCCACGGGCGGATGAATGAGCAGTTCTTC
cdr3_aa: CASSHGRMNEQFF

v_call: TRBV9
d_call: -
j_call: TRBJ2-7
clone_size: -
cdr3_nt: TGTGCCAGCAGCGTAGGAGTGCAGGGGGGGATCTACGAGCAGTACTTC
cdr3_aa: CASSVGVQGGIYEQYF

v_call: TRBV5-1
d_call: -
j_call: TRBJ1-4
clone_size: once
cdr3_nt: TGCGCCAGCAGCTTGGTCGGAAGAAGTCAAAATAATGAAAAACTGTTTTTT
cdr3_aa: CASSLVGRSQNNEKLFF

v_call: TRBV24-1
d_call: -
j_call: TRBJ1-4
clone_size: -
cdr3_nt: TGTGCCACCAGTGATCCCAGGGAAGGTAATGAAAAACTGTTTTTT
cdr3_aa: CATSDPREGNEKLFF

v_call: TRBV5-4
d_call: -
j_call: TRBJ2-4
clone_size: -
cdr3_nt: TGTGCCAGCAGCCTTGGGGGAGGACTAGCCAAAAACATTCAGTACTTC
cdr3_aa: CASSLGGGLAKNIQYF